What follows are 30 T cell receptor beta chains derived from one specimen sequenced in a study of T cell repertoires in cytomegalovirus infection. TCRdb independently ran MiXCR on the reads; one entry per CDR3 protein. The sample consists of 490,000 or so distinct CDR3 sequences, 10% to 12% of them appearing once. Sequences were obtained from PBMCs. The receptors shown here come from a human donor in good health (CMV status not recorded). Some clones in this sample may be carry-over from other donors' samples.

The CDR3 reads CASSSDRGYSNQPQHF. The CDR3 nucleotides are TGTGCCAGCAGCTCTGACAGGGGATATAGCAATCAGCCCCAGCATTTT. The chain uses TRBV5-6 and TRBJ1-5; 8 bases agree with TRBD1. Germline CDR1 reads SGHDT; CDR2 reads YYEEEE. V lost 3 bases and J lost 0; bases outside the gene matches: 5. The CDR3 extends over 16 amino acids.

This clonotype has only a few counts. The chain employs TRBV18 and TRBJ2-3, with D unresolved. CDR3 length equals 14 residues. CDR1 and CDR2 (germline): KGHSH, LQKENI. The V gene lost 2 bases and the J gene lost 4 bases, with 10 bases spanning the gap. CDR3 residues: CASSPNPSADTQYF. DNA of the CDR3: TGTGCCAGCTCACCAAACCCCAGCGCAGATACGCAGTATTTT. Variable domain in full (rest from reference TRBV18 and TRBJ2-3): NAGVMQNPRHLVRRRGQEARLRCSPMKGHSHVYWYRQLPEEGLKFMVYLQKENIIDESGMPKERFSAEFPKEGPSILRIQQVVRGDSAAYFCASSPNPSADTQYFGPGTRLTVL.

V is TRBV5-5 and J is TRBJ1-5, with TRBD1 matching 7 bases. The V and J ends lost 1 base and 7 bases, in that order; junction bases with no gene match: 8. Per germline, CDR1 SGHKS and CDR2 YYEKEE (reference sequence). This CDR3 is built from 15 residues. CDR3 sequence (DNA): TGTGCCAGCAGCTTGAAAGAGACAGGGACGCAGCCCCAGCATTTT. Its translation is CASSLKETGTQPQHF.

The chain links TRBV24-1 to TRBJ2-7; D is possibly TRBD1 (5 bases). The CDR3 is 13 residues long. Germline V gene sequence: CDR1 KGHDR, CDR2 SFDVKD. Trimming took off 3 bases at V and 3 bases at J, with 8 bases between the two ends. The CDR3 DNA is TGTGCCACCAGTGATGTTGACAGCTACGAGCAGTACTTC. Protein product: CATSDVDSYEQYF.

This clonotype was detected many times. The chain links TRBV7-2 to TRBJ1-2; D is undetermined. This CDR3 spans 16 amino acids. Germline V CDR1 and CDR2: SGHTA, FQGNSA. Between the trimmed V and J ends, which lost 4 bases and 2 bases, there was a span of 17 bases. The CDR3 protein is CASSSYLSTQNYGYTF. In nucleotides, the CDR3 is TGTGCCAGCAGCTCATACCTTTCGACCCAAAACTATGGCTACACCTTC.

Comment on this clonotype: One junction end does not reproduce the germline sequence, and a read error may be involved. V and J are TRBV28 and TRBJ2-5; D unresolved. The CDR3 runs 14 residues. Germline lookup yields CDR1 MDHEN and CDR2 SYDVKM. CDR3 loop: CAGSLTDAQETQYF. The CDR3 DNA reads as TGTGCCGGCAGTTTGACGGACGCTCAAGAGACCCAGTACTTC.

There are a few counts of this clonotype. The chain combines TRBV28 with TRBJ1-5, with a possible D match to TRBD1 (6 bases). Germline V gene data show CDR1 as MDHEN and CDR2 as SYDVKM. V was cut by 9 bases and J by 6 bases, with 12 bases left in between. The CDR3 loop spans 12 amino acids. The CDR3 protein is CASCSGVQPQHF. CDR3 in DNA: TGTGCCAGTTGCTCAGGGGTTCAGCCCCAGCATTTT.

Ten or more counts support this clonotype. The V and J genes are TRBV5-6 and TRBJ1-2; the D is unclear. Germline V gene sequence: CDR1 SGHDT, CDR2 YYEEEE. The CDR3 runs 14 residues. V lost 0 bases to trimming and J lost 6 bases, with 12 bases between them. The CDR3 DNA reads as TGTGCCAGCAGCTTGGGTTTAGGGAGTGATGGCTACACCTTC. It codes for CASSLGLGSDGYTF.

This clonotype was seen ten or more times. The DNA of the CDR3 is TGTGCCAGTACAGGGGGTGGCCTCGTGGAGCAGTTCTTC. Its translation is CASTGGGLVEQFF. The J gene is TRBJ2-1, the V gene TRBV6-1; 8 bases align to TRBD1. The germline V gene encodes CDR1 MNHNS and CDR2 SASEGT. V dropped 9 bases and J dropped 10; count of bases not matched to a gene: 11. The CDR3 extends over 13 amino acids.

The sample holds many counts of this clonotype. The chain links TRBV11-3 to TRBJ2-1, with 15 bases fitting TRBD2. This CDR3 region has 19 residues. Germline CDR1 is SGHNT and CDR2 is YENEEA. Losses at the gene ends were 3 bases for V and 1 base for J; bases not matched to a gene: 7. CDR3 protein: CASSLGGLAGGLSYNEQFF. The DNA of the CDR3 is TGTGCCAGCAGCTTGGGGGGACTAGCGGGGGGCCTTTCCTACAATGAGCAGTTCTTC.

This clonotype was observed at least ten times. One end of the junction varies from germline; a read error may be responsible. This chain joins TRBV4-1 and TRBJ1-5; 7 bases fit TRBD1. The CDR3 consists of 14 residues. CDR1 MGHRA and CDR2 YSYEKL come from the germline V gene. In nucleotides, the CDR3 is TGTGCCAGCAGCCAGGGACAGAGCAATCAGCCCCAGCATTTT. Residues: CASSQGQSNQPQHF.

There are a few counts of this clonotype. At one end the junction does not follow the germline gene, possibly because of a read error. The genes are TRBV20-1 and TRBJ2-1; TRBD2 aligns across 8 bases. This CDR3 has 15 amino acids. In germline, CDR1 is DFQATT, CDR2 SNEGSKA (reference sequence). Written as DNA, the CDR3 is TGCAGTGCTCGAGAGCGGCCTAGCGGGTACAATGAGCAGTTCTTC. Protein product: CSARERPSGYNEQFF.

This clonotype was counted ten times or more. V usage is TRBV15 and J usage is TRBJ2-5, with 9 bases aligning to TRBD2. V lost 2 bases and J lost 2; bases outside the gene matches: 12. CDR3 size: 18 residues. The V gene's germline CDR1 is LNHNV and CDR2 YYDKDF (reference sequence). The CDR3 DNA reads TGTGCCACCAGCAGACCTAGCGGGGTTTCGGTGGTACAAGAGACCCAGTACTTC. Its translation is CATSRPSGVSVVQETQYF.

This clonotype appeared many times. The CDR3 sequence is CAIWDRMNTEAFF. DNA of the CDR3: TGTGCCATCTGGGACAGAATGAACACTGAAGCTTTCTTT. The chain employs TRBV10-3 and TRBJ1-1, with 7 bases lining up with TRBD1. Germline loops: CDR1 ENHRY, CDR2 SYGVKD. The CDR3 loop spans 13 amino acids. The ends lost 8 bases at V and 0 bases at J; junction bases unmatched: 3.

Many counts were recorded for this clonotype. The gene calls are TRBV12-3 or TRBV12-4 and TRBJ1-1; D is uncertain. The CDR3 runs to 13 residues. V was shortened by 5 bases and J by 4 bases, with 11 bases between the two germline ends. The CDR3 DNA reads TGTGCCAGCAGTAAAGTGGGCGGCACTGAAGCTTTCTTT. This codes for CASSKVGGTEAFF.

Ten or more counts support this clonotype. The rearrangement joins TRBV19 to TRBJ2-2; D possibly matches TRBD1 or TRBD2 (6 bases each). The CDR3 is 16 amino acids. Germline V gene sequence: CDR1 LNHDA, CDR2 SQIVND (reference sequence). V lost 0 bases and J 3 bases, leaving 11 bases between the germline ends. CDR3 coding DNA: TGTGCCAGTAGTATAGATTGGGGGGCGCACACCGGGGAGCTGTTTTTT. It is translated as CASSIDWGAHTGELFF.

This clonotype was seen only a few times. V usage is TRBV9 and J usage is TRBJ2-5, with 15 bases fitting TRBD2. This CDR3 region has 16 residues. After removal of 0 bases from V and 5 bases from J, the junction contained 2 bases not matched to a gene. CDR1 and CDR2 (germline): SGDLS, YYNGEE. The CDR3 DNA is TGTGCCAGCAGCGTAGCTGGACTAGCGGGAGGGGAGACCCAGTACTTC. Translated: CASSVAGLAGGETQYF.

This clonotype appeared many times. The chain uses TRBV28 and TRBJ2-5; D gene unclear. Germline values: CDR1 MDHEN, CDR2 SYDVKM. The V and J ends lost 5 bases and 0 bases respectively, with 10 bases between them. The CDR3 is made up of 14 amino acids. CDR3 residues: CASSPLDNQETQYF. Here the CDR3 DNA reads TGTGCCAGCAGTCCTCTCGACAACCAAGAGACCCAGTACTTC.

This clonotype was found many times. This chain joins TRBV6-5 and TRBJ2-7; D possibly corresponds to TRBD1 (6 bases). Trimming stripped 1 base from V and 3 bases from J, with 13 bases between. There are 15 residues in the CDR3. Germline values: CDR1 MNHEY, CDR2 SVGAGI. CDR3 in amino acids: CASSYFLPDSYEQYF. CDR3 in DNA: TGTGCCAGCAGTTACTTCCTCCCGGACAGCTACGAGCAGTACTTC.

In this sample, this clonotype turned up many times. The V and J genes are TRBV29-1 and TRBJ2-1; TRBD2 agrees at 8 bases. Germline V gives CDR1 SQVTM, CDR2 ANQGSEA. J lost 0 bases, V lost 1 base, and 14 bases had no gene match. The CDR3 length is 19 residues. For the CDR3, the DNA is TGCAGCGTTGAAGGTTGGCGGGGGGCGGGAGAGGGCTCCTACAATGAGCAGTTCTTC. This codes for CSVEGWRGAGEGSYNEQFF.

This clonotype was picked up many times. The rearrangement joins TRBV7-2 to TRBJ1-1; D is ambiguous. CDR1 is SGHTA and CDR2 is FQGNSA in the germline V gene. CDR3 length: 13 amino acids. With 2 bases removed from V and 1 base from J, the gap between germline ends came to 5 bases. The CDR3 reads CASSLNWNTEAFF. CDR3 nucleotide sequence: TGTGCCAGCAGCTTAAACTGGAACACTGAAGCTTTCTTT.

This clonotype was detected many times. CDR3 sequence: CASSPSGRNTEAFF. CDR3 bases: TGTGCCAGCAGCCCGTCTGGGCGGAACACTGAAGCTTTCTTT. The V and J genes are TRBV7-9 and TRBJ1-1; D remains ambiguous. The CDR3 covers 14 residues. Germline V gives CDR1 SEHNR, CDR2 FQNEAQ (reference sequence). V lost 5 bases and J 1 base, leaving 11 bases between the germline ends.

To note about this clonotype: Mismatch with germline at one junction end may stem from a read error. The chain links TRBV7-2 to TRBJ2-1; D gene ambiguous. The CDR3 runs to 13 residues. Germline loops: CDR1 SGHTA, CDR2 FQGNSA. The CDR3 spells CASSLVTAYNELF. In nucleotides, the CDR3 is TGTGCCAGCAGCTTAGTCACAGCCTACAATGAGCTCTTC.

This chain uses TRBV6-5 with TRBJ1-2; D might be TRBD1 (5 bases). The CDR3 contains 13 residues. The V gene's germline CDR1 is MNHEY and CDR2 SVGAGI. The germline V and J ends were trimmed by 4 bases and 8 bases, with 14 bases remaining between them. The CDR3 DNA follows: TGTGCCAGCAGTTCTTCAGGGTCGGGCGGCTACACCTTC. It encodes CASSSSGSGGYTF.

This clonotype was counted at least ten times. The CDR3 DNA follows: TGTGCCAGCAGCTTAGGAGAGGGCCGTAACGGCTACACCTTC. As protein: CASSLGEGRNGYTF. V and J are TRBV7-9 and TRBJ1-2; D not certain. This CDR3 spans 14 amino acids. V was clipped by 1 base and J by 8 bases, with 14 bases between them. CDR1 and CDR2 (germline): SEHNR, FQNEAQ (reference sequence).

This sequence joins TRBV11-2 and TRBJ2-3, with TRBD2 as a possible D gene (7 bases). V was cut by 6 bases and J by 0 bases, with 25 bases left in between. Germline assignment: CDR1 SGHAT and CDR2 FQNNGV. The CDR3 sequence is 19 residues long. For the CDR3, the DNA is TGTGCCAGCAGGCCTATAAAAAGGGAGCGGGACACGAGCACAGATACGCAGTATTTT. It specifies CASRPIKRERDTSTDTQYF.

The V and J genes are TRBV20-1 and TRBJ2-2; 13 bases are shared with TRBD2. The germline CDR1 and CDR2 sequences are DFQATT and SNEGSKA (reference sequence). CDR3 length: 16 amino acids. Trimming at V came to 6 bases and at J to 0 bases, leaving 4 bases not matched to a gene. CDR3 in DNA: TGCAGTGCCAGGACTAGCGGGGGCCCGAACACCGGGGAGCTGTTTTTT. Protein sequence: CSARTSGGPNTGELFF.

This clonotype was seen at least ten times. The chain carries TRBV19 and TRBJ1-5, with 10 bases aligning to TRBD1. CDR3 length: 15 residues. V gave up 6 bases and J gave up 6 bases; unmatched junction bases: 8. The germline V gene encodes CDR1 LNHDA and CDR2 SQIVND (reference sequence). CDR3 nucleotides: TGTGCCAGTAGCCCGGACAGGGGGTTTGGTCAGCCCCAGCATTTT. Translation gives CASSPDRGFGQPQHF. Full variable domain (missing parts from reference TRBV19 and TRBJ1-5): DGGITQSPKYLFRKEGQNVTLSCEQNLNHDAMYWYRQDPGQGLRLIYYSQIVNDFQKGDIAEGYSVSREKKESFPLTVTSAQKNPTAFYLCASSPDRGFGQPQHFGDGTRLSIL.

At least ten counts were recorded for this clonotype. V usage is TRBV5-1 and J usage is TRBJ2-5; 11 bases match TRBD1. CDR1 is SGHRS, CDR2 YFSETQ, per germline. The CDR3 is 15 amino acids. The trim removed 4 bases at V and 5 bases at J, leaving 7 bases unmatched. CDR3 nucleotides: TGCGCCAGCAGCCCGGGGGGACAGGGGGTCGAGACCCAGTACTTC. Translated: CASSPGGQGVETQYF.

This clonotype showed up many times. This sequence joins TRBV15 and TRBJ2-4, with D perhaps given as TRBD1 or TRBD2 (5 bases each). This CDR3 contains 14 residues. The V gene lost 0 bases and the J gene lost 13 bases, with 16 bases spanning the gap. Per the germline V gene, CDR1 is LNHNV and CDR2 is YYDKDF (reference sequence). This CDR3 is CATSRDLGTLLQYF. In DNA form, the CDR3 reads TGTGCCACCAGCAGAGATCTGGGGACGCTTTTACAGTACTTC.